The 26 T cell receptor beta chains below come from one sample, sequenced in a study of blood T cells in healthy people across ages. Alongside a J-beta primer mix, a sample-barcoded 5' primer served in a second PCR lasting roughly 6 to 11 cycles. TCRdb ran MiXCR on the 5' RACE reads and lists one entry per CDR3 protein. Altogether about 1.1 million distinct CDR3 sequences are present, around two fifths being singletons, with the ten largest covering roughly 14%. Source material: blood. The receptor source for this set is a man between 18 and 35 years old in good health.

This clonotype was detected a few times. The chain links TRBV12-3 or TRBV12-4 to TRBJ1-2; D is undetermined. The CDR3 has 14 amino acids. Deletions cut 1 base from V and 3 bases from J, with 9 bases between. The CDR3 coding sequence is TGTGCCAGCAGTTTAGACTCGAGGGACTATGGCTACACCTTC. It encodes CASSLDSRDYGYTF.

This clonotype was observed many times. The genes are TRBV12-3 or TRBV12-4 and TRBJ2-3; no clear D. The CDR3 runs 12 residues. Trimming took 6 bases from V and 3 from J, leaving 7 bases between them. DNA for the CDR3: TGTGCCAGCAGGTCCACTACAGATACGCAGTATTTT. This translates into CASRSTTDTQYF.

This clonotype was counted at least ten times. J is TRBJ1-2 and V is TRBV27; maybe TRBD1 (5 bases). CDR3 length equals 13 residues. Germline CDR1 reads MNHEY; CDR2 reads SMNVEV (reference sequence). The V end lost 5 bases, the J end lost 8 bases, and 15 bases lay between the germline ends. The DNA for the CDR3 is TGTGCCAGCAGTCACGGCAGGGATAAGGGCTACACCTTC. Amino acid sequence: CASSHGRDKGYTF.

This chain joins TRBV25-1 and TRBJ1-1, with D maybe TRBD1 (6 bases). CDR3 length: 17 residues. CDR1 MGHDK and CDR2 SYGVNS come from the germline V gene. V was trimmed by 7 bases and J by 4 bases, leaving 25 bases between them. The CDR3 is CASNPIPDSPSFTEAFF. The DNA for the CDR3 is TGTGCCAGCAACCCCATACCGGACAGCCCAAGCTTCACTGAAGCTTTCTTT.

The chain recombines TRBV5-1 with TRBJ2-1; D remains unclear. The closer fit of TRBJ2-7 to the DNA end suggests the J call may be wrong. This CDR3 is built from 14 residues. Germline V lookup: CDR1 SGHRS, CDR2 YFSETQ. CDR3 nucleotides: TGCGCCAGCACCTGGAACTCCCCCTACAATGAGCAGTACTTC. Encoded protein: CASTWNSPYNEQYF.

The chain joins TRBV5-1 to TRBJ2-3; D gene uncertain. The CDR3 length is 15 residues. V gave up 0 bases and J gave up 6 bases, with 14 bases separating them. From germline, CDR1 is SGHRS and CDR2 YFSETQ. The CDR3 DNA reads as TGCGCCAGCAGCTTGGAACAGCCTGCACAGGATACGCAGTATTTT. It is translated as CASSLEQPAQDTQYF. Complete variable domain (other parts from reference TRBV5-1 and TRBJ2-3): KAGVTQTPRYLIKTRGQQVTLSCSPISGHRSVSWYQQTPGQGLQFLFEYFSETQRNKGNFPGRFSGRQFSNSRSEMNVSTLELGDSALYLCASSLEQPAQDTQYFGPGTRLTVL.

This clonotype was counted between two and nine times. The rearrangement links TRBV20-1 to TRBJ2-1; 7 nucleotides match TRBD2. CDR3 length equals 14 residues. V was clipped by 3 bases and J by 9 bases; unmatched bases: 11. The germline V gene encodes CDR1 DFQATT and CDR2 SNEGSKA (reference sequence). The DNA of the CDR3 is TGCAGTGCTAGGATGGGGGGGGGAACGGGTGAGCAGTTCTTC. Protein product: CSARMGGGTGEQFF.

V gene TRBV7-2 combines with J gene TRBJ1-2; D is perhaps TRBD1 (5 bases). V lost 7 bases and J lost 4, with 13 bases in between. The CDR3 extends over 13 amino acids. Per germline, CDR1 SGHTA and CDR2 FQGNSA. The CDR3 is CASTPGPSYGYTF. For the CDR3, the DNA is TGTGCCAGCACCCCGGGACCGAGCTATGGCTACACCTTC.

The V and J genes are TRBV6-2 or TRBV6-3 and TRBJ2-7; TRBD1 matches at 8 bases. The J call is in doubt because the DNA end fits TRBJ2-5 better. Germline CDR1 and CDR2: MNHEY and SVGEGT. The CDR3 has 13 residues. CDR3 amino acids: CASSDGQGETQYF. CDR3 nucleotide sequence: TGTGCCAGCAGTGACGGACAGGGAGAGACCCAGTACTTC.

This clonotype came up a few times. The chain carries TRBV20-1 and TRBJ2-3, with D unclear. Trimming cost V 5 bases and J 2 bases, with 17 bases left between them. The length of the CDR3 is 15 residues. The V gene's germline CDR1 is DFQATT and CDR2 SNEGSKA (reference sequence). Here the CDR3 DNA reads TGCAGTGCTGAAGACGCCGAGGTGACCACAGATACGCAGTATTTT. It translates to CSAEDAEVTTDTQYF.

This clonotype was observed at least ten times. V usage is TRBV10-3 and J usage is TRBJ1-2, with 9 bases aligning to TRBD1. V lost 9 bases and J lost 5; bases outside the gene matches: 13. The CDR3 spans 15 residues. Germline V gene data show CDR1 as ENHRY and CDR2 as SYGVKD. The CDR3 DNA is TGTGCCATGCGGACGACTGGGACAGGGTCTTATGGCTACACCTTC. Translation gives CAMRTTGTGSYGYTF.

This clonotype was counted only a few times. V and J are TRBV20-1 and TRBJ2-1; D uncertain. CDR3 size: 11 residues. The germline V and J ends were trimmed by 6 bases and 9 bases, with 12 bases remaining between them. Looked up from germline, CDR1 is DFQATT and CDR2 is SNEGSKA (reference sequence). The CDR3 nucleotides are TGCAGTGCCCTCACCTGGGGTGAGCAGTTCTTC. Protein: CSALTWGEQFF.

Only a few counts were recorded for this clonotype. The gene calls are TRBV20-1 and TRBJ1-2, with 7 bases identical to TRBD1. CDR3 length: 12 residues. CDR1 DFQATT and CDR2 SNEGSKA come from the germline V gene (reference sequence). The V and J ends lost 3 bases and 10 bases, in that order; junction bases with no gene match: 8. For the CDR3, the DNA is TGCAGTGCTAGGGGGACAGCCGAATCCTACACCTTC. Translation gives CSARGTAESYTF.

This clonotype was counted only a few times. V and J are TRBV5-6 and TRBJ1-1; a possible D gene is TRBD1 (6 bases). CDR1 and CDR2 (germline): SGHDT, YYEEEE. CDR3 length equals 16 residues. V was cut by 0 bases and J by 1 base, with 13 bases left in between. The CDR3 loop is CASSLVGGLKNTEAFF. CDR3 coding DNA: TGTGCCAGCAGCTTGGTTGGGGGGCTAAAGAACACTGAAGCTTTCTTT.

There are a few counts of this clonotype. The J gene is TRBJ1-2, the V gene TRBV19, with D maybe TRBD1 (6 bases). The germline gives CDR1 LNHDA, CDR2 SQIVND (reference sequence). This CDR3 has 12 residues. The V and J ends lost 6 bases and 5 bases respectively, with 10 bases between them. CDR3 nucleotide sequence: TGTGCCAGTAGCGACAGGATTTATGGCTACACCTTC. This encodes CASSDRIYGYTF.

The table lists this clonotype with a few counts. The chain recombines TRBV12-3 or TRBV12-4 with TRBJ2-4; 8 bases line up with TRBD2. After removal of 1 base from V and 8 bases from J, the junction contained 4 bases not matched to a gene. This CDR3 comprises 14 residues. The chain's CDR3 is CASSLDHGGDIQYF. The CDR3 nucleotides are TGTGCCAGCAGTTTAGATCACGGGGGGGACATTCAGTACTTC.

This sequence joins TRBV2 and TRBJ1-2; D not resolved. The CDR3 consists of 10 residues. Per germline, CDR1 SNHLY and CDR2 FYNNEI. The V and J ends lost 6 bases and 8 bases respectively, with 7 bases between them. CDR3 loop: CASRAIGYTF. The CDR3 bases are TGTGCCAGCAGGGCCATCGGCTACACCTTC.

This clonotype was counted only a few times. The chain employs TRBV7-9 and TRBJ2-3; 7 bases map to TRBD2. The germline gives CDR1 SEHNR, CDR2 FQNEAQ (reference sequence). This CDR3 comprises 17 residues. The V segment lost 4 bases and the J segment 1 base; nucleotides outside the gene matches: 11. This CDR3 reads CASSSTSGAPRTDTQYF. Written as DNA, the CDR3 is TGTGCCAGCAGCTCCACAAGCGGGGCCCCCCGCACAGATACGCAGTATTTT.

The chain employs TRBV14 and TRBJ1-6; the D gene is possibly TRBD1 (5 bases). Germline V CDR1 and CDR2: SGHDN, FVKESK. V dropped 2 bases and J dropped 10 bases, with 12 bases sitting between them. The CDR3 length is 14 residues. This CDR3 reads CASSQLRGSSPLHF. CDR3 nucleotides: TGTGCCAGCAGCCAATTGAGGGGCTCATCACCCCTCCACTTT.

V gene TRBV29-1 combines with J gene TRBJ2-6; weak D call: TRBD1 (5 bases). Looked up from germline, CDR1 is SQVTM and CDR2 is ANQGSEA. The length of the CDR3 is 10 residues. V was clipped by 6 bases and J by 11 bases, with 8 bases between them. Written as DNA, the CDR3 is TGCAGCGTCCTACAGGACGTCCTGACTTTC. Translation: CSVLQDVLTF.

This clonotype was observed a handful of times. The rearrangement uses TRBV27 and TRBJ2-2; 7 bases are shared with TRBD1. The CDR3 loop spans 13 amino acids. V trimming: 3 bases; J trimming: 10 bases; junction bases outside the gene matches: 5. Germline-derived CDR1 and CDR2 are MNHEY and SMNVEV (reference sequence). The CDR3 here is CASSFSTGTELFF. Here the CDR3 DNA reads TGTGCCAGCAGTTTCTCGACAGGGACGGAGCTGTTTTTT.

The chain recombines TRBV29-1 with TRBJ1-2; the match to TRBD1 covers 7 bases. This CDR3 comprises 14 residues. Germline trimming cut 0 bases from V and 2 bases from J; bases unmatched to any gene: 3. Germline V gene data show CDR1 as SQVTM and CDR2 as ANQGSEA. The CDR3 DNA follows: TGCAGCGTTGAAGATCGGACAGGCAACTATGGCTACACCTTC. It yields the protein CSVEDRTGNYGYTF.

The genes are TRBV4-1 and TRBJ2-3, with unresolved D. The germline V gene encodes CDR1 MGHRA and CDR2 YSYEKL. CDR3 size: 17 residues. The V end was cut by 1 base, the J end by 2 bases, with 16 bases between. This CDR3 is CASSQGRTVRYTDTQYF. In DNA, the CDR3 is TGCGCCAGCAGCCAAGGGCGGACCGTAAGGTACACAGATACGCAGTATTTT.

V and J are TRBV4-3 and TRBJ1-1, with D uncertain. The germline V gene encodes CDR1 LGHNA and CDR2 YSLEER. This CDR3 has 15 residues. Trimming stripped 1 base from V and 1 base from J, with 10 bases between. As DNA, the CDR3 is TGCGCCAGCAGCCAAGGACCAGGATGGAACACTGAAGCTTTCTTT. This translates into CASSQGPGWNTEAFF.

The chain recombines TRBV7-8 with TRBJ2-6; possible D gene TRBD2, 5 bases. There are 15 residues in the CDR3. The V end was cut by 6 bases, the J end by 1 base, with 10 bases between. Germline lookup yields CDR1 SGHVS and CDR2 FQNEAQ. Written as DNA, the CDR3 is TGTGCCAGCAGGGTCTTAGCGTCTGGGGCCAACGTCCTGACTTTC. Protein sequence: CASRVLASGANVLTF.

This clonotype was counted between two and nine times. The J gene is TRBJ2-5, the V gene TRBV5-1; the match to TRBD2 covers 9 bases. The V gene's germline CDR1 is SGHRS and CDR2 YFSETQ. CDR3 length: 15 amino acids. J gave up 2 bases and V 1 base, and 3 bases lay outside the gene matches. The CDR3 bases are TGCGCCAGCAGCTTGATCGCGGGGGGGCAAGAGACCCAGTACTTC. It encodes CASSLIAGGQETQYF.